The 14 T cell receptor beta chains presented below share a single source sample, sequenced in a study of early T cells in non-severe SARS-CoV-2 infection. TCRdb fed the 5' RACE reads into MiXCR, producing one record per CDR3 protein. The sample lists around 33,000 distinct CDR3 sequences, about 4.2% seen once, with around 10% in the top ten. The specimen sequenced was whole blood. The source of these receptors is an adult who was a healthcare worker with PCR-confirmed SARS-CoV-2 infection or an uninfected control (not recorded which).

This clonotype was detected many times. This CDR3 is CASSSTGISGANVLTF. The CDR3 nucleotides read TGTGCCAGCAGTTCGACAGGGATTTCTGGGGCCAACGTCCTGACTTTC. The rearrangement links TRBV28 to TRBJ2-6; 7 bases agree with TRBD1. The CDR3 is made up of 16 amino acids. V trimming: 4 bases; J trimming: 1 base; junction bases outside the gene matches: 4. Germline values: CDR1 MDHEN, CDR2 SYDVKM. Full variable domain (missing parts from reference TRBV28 and TRBJ2-6): DVKVTQSSRYLVKRTGEKVFLECVQDMDHENMFWYRQDPGLGLRLIYFSYDVKMKEKGDIPEGYSVSREKKERFSLILESASTNQTSMYLCASSSTGISGANVLTFGAGSRLTVL.

In its sample, this clonotype was seen many times. The gene calls are TRBV29-1 and TRBJ1-1; 9 nucleotides match TRBD1. The trim removed 6 bases at V and 10 bases at J, leaving 12 bases unmatched. Looked up from germline, CDR1 is SQVTM and CDR2 is ANQGSEA. The CDR3 loop spans 13 amino acids. CDR3 amino acids: CSVDRDRDFVAFF. The DNA for the CDR3 is TGCAGCGTGGACCGGGACAGGGATTTCGTAGCTTTCTTT.

This clonotype appeared many times. This chain connects TRBV29-1 to TRBJ2-1; D uncertain. Germline V CDR1 and CDR2: SQVTM, ANQGSEA. The CDR3 spans 15 residues. Trimming shortened V by 0 bases and J by 2 bases, and 11 bases separated the two germline ends. The CDR3 loop is CSVEDLTDTYNEQFF. In DNA form, the CDR3 reads TGCAGCGTTGAAGATCTGACGGATACCTACAATGAGCAGTTCTTC.

This chain connects TRBV28 to TRBJ2-1, with TRBD1 matching 9 bases. CDR3 size: 16 residues. The V segment lost 5 bases and the J segment 4 bases; nucleotides outside the gene matches: 9. CDR1 is MDHEN and CDR2 is SYDVKM in the germline V gene. The CDR3 loop reads CASSRSGTGTYNEQFF. The CDR3 coding sequence is TGTGCCAGCAGTCGCTCCGGGACAGGGACTTACAATGAGCAGTTCTTC. Full variable domain (missing parts from reference TRBV28 and TRBJ2-1): DVKVTQSSRYLVKRTGEKVFLECVQDMDHENMFWYRQDPGLGLRLIYFSYDVKMKEKGDIPEGYSVSREKKERFSLILESASTNQTSMYLCASSRSGTGTYNEQFFGPGTRLTVL.

This clonotype has a count of ten or more. The gene calls are TRBV12-3 or TRBV12-4 and TRBJ2-3; TRBD1 is a possible D gene (6 bases). Trimming pared 3 bases from V and 5 bases from J, leaving 15 bases between. This CDR3 is 15 amino acids long. The CDR3 loop is CASSFLQGLVDTQYF. The CDR3, as DNA: TGTGCCAGCAGTTTTCTCCAGGGGCTAGTAGATACGCAGTATTTT.

The sample holds many counts of this clonotype. The chain combines TRBV5-1 with TRBJ1-2; TRBD1 matches at 7 bases. This CDR3 comprises 14 residues. Germline V lookup: CDR1 SGHRS, CDR2 YFSETQ. The V segment lost 4 bases and the J segment 0 bases; nucleotides outside the gene matches: 3. The CDR3: CASSGTVTNYGYTF. The CDR3 bases are TGCGCCAGCAGCGGGACAGTTACTAACTATGGCTACACCTTC. Supplemented by reference TRBV5-1 and TRBJ1-2, the full variable domain reads KAGVTQTPRYLIKTRGQQVTLSCSPISGHRSVSWYQQTPGQGLQFLFEYFSETQRNKGNFPGRFSGRQFSNSRSEMNVSTLELGDSALYLCASSGTVTNYGYTFGSGTRLTVV.

This clonotype was seen many times. The V gene is TRBV4-1, the J gene TRBJ2-2; D not certain. V was shortened by 5 bases and J by 6 bases, with 4 bases between the two germline ends. Germline V gene sequence: CDR1 MGHRA, CDR2 YSYEKL. CDR3 length: 11 residues. The CDR3 sequence: CASSAAGELFF. Here the CDR3 DNA reads TGCGCCAGCAGCGCAGCCGGGGAGCTGTTTTTT.

This clonotype was counted ten times or more. This rearrangement joins TRBV14 to TRBJ2-1; maybe TRBD1 (5 bases). The CDR3 sequence is 15 residues long. V was pared by 1 base and J by 9 bases, with 16 bases between. The germline V gene encodes CDR1 SGHDN and CDR2 FVKESK. CDR3 loop: CASSQVGRAQGEQFF. The CDR3, as DNA: TGTGCCAGCAGCCAAGTGGGCAGGGCCCAGGGTGAGCAGTTCTTC.

This clonotype was counted a few times. In DNA, the CDR3 is TGCGCCAGCAGTGAGGGGCAGGGGGCGCAGAAGCAAGAGACCCAGTACTTC. It is translated as CASSEGQGAQKQETQYF. V and J are TRBV10-1 and TRBJ2-5; 8 bases match TRBD1. V was clipped by 2 bases and J by 2 bases; unmatched bases: 10. The CDR3 runs to 17 residues. The germline CDR1 and CDR2 sequences are WNHNN and SYGVQD (reference sequence).

Many counts were recorded for this clonotype. This chain connects TRBV12-3 or TRBV12-4 to TRBJ1-6; 8 bases agree with TRBD1. J was trimmed by 7 bases and V by 5 bases; bases with no gene match: 7. CDR3 length equals 15 residues. The CDR3 sequence is CASSLKRQGNSPLHF. The CDR3 DNA is TGTGCCAGCAGTCTCAAGAGACAGGGGAATTCACCCCTCCACTTT.

This clonotype was seen at least ten times. The genes are TRBV6-6 and TRBJ1-1; D gene unclear. V lost 8 bases to trimming and J lost 0 bases, with 7 bases between them. The length of the CDR3 is 12 residues. In germline, CDR1 is MNHNY, CDR2 SVGAGI (reference sequence). The CDR3 nucleotides are TGTGCCAGCCGCCAGCTGAACACTGAAGCTTTCTTT. This gives the protein CASRQLNTEAFF.

The CDR3: CASGTSNVDTQYF. The CDR3 DNA reads TGCGCCAGCGGGACTAGTAATGTGGATACGCAGTATTTT. The J gene is TRBJ2-3, the V gene TRBV5-1; 8 nucleotides align to TRBD2. Germline lookup yields CDR1 SGHRS and CDR2 YFSETQ. CDR3 length: 13 amino acids. V lost 7 bases, J lost 6 bases, and 7 bases stayed unmatched.

This clonotype was found many times. J is TRBJ1-1 and V is TRBV28, with 8 bases that match TRBD1. J gave up 4 bases and V 4 bases, and 5 bases lay outside the gene matches. The CDR3 loop spans 14 amino acids. In germline, CDR1 is MDHEN, CDR2 SYDVKM. The CDR3 bases are TGTGCCAGCAGTTCAGGGGGCGCGGGCACTGAAGCTTTCTTT. Translation gives CASSSGGAGTEAFF.

This clonotype was recorded many times. The chain joins TRBV5-1 to TRBJ2-7; possibly TRBD1 for D (6 bases). Germline V lookup: CDR1 SGHRS, CDR2 YFSETQ. V was pared by 2 bases and J by 4 bases, with 13 bases between. The CDR3 sequence is 14 residues long. The CDR3 protein is CASSFGDKGYEQYF. The CDR3 region has the DNA TGCGCCAGCAGCTTCGGGGACAAGGGTTACGAGCAGTACTTC.